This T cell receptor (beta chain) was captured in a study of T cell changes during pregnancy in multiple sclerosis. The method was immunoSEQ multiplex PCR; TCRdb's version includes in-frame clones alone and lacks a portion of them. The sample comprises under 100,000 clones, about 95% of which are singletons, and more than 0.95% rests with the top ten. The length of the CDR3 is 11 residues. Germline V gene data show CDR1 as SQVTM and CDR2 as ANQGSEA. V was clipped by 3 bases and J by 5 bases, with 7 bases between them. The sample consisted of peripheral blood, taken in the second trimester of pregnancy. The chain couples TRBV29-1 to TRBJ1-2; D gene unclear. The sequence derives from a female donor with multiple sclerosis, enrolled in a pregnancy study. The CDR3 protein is CSVETGYGYTF. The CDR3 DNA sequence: TGCAGCGTTGAGACGGGTTATGGCTACACCTTC.